These T cell receptor beta chains were read from a single sample in a study of T-cell memory formation after mild COVID-19. TCRdb re-called the 5' RACE reads with MiXCR, one entry per CDR3 protein. Here the sample spans 500,000 to 550,000 distinct CDR3 sequences, about 20% being singletons. Sequencing input: PBMCs or a T cell subset sorted from them (not recorded which). These TCRs come from an adult woman who had mild COVID-19 (a few samples of this study predate the infection). Cell type and time point are not known. Both conserved end residues are part of each CDR3. The D gene is left open where the match is weak. The size of a clone is reported for some rows only, either as once, few or many, or as a class for expanded clones.

TRBV29-1,NA,TRBJ2-3,many,TGCAGCGTTGTTCGCGGGACAATCACAGATACGCAGTATTTT,CSVVRGTITDTQYF
TRBV6-2/TRBV6-3,TRBD1,TRBJ2-7,few,TGTGCCAGCATCCCTATACCGGGACAGGGGTACGAGCAGTACTTC,CASIPIPGQGYEQYF
TRBV12-1,NA,TRBJ2-7,NA,TGTGCCAGCAGCCCCTCCCTTGGGGGGACTAGCGTTACCCACGAGCAGTACTTC,CASSPSLGGTSVTHEQYF
TRBV20-1,TRBD1,TRBJ2-7,NA,TGCAGTGCTTATTCGGCAGGGGGTCCCAACGAGCAGTACTTC,CSAYSAGGPNEQYF
TRBV7-9,TRBD1,TRBJ2-7,few,TGTGCCAGCAGCTTGGGAGCCCCGACAGGGAAATACGAGCAGTACTTC,CASSLGAPTGKYEQYF
TRBV5-1,TRBD2,TRBJ2-1,many,TGCGCCAGCAGCTTGGAGGCAGCGGGGAGCTCCTACAATGAGCAGTTCTTC,CASSLEAAGSSYNEQFF
TRBV11-3,TRBD1,TRBJ2-1,NA,TGTGCCAGCAGTGACAGGGGGTTACCAGCCTACAATGAGCAGTTCTTC,CASSDRGLPAYNEQFF
TRBV7-9,TRBD2,TRBJ2-1,few,TGTGCCAGCAGCTTACCCCCCGGGCGAAGGACTAGCGGGAGGACTATCGATGAGCAGTTCTTC,CASSLPPGRRTSGRTIDEQFF
TRBV12-3/TRBV12-4,NA,TRBJ1-1,NA,TGTGCCAGCAGTTTTGGGGCAGGGTCGCCAGCTGAAGCTTTCTTT,CASSFGAGSPAEAFF
TRBV18,NA,TRBJ2-6,once,TGTGCCAGCTCACGACAGGATCTTGGGGCCAACGTCCTGACTTTC,CASSRQDLGANVLTF
TRBV10-3,TRBD2,TRBJ2-5,few,TGTGCCATCAGTGTGGGGAGCGGGGGGGCCGTCGAGACCCAGTACTTC,CAISVGSGGAVETQYF
TRBV24-1,TRBD1,TRBJ2-1,few,TGTGCCACCAGTGATCCGGGACAGGGTTTGAGGGAGCAGTTCTTC,CATSDPGQGLREQFF
TRBV20-1,TRBD2,TRBJ2-3,NA,TGCAGTGCTAGACTAGCGGGACGGGGCCCAGATACGCAGTATTTT,CSARLAGRGPDTQYF
TRBV12-3/TRBV12-4,NA,TRBJ2-2,NA,TGTGCCAGCAGTTTTCACAGGGAAACCGGGGAGCTGTTTTTT,CASSFHRETGELFF
TRBV9,NA,TRBJ2-5,NA,TGTGCCAGCAGCGTAGGTAGAGGCCAAGAGACCCAGTACTTC,CASSVGRGQETQYF
TRBV29-1,NA,TRBJ1-1,few,TGCAGCGTTGTACGGAACACTGAAGCTTTCTTT,CSVVRNTEAFF
TRBV12-3/TRBV12-4,NA,TRBJ2-2,NA,TGTGCCAGCAGTTTGCACCGACCAACCGGCGGGGAGCTGTTTTTT,CASSLHRPTGGELFF
TRBV2,NA,TRBJ1-2,few,TGTGCCAGCAGTGAGGGTGACTATGGCTACACCTTC,CASSEGDYGYTF
TRBV29-1,NA,TRBJ1-2,NA,TGCAGCGCCCCGGGCTGGGCTAACTATGGCTACACCTTC,CSAPGWANYGYTF
TRBV6-5,TRBD2,TRBJ2-7,few,TGTGCCAGCAGTTACTCGAGGACTAGCGGGAACGAGCAGTACTTC,CASSYSRTSGNEQYF
TRBV7-9,NA,TRBJ2-5,few,TGTGCCAGCAGCACCAAGACCCGCCTACAAGAGACCCAGTACTTC,CASSTKTRLQETQYF
TRBV20-1,NA,TRBJ2-7,NA,TGCAGTGCTAGTGATGGGGGGCTATCCTACGAGCAGTACTTC,CSASDGGLSYEQYF
TRBV12-3/TRBV12-4,NA,TRBJ2-5,few,TGTGCCAGCAGCCATTCGGTGGCTTTCCCGGGTAGAGAGACCCAGTACTTC,CASSHSVAFPGRETQYF
TRBV18,NA,TRBJ2-3,NA,TGTGCCAGCTCACCAGGACTAACCACTTCTCGGGCAGATACGCAGTATTTT,CASSPGLTTSRADTQYF
TRBV6-5,TRBD2,TRBJ2-7,few,TGTGCCAGCAGTTACTCTGGGGGAGGGCCCTACGAGCAGTACTTC,CASSYSGGGPYEQYF
TRBV24-1,TRBD1,TRBJ2-7,few,TGTGCCACCAGTGCTCCCGGACAGGGAGGTTTCTCCGAGCAGTACTTC,CATSAPGQGGFSEQYF
TRBV11-2,NA,TRBJ1-6,few,TGTGCCAGCAGCCCTCTCCATGGGGAGTCGGGTTCACCCCTCCACTTT,CASSPLHGESGSPLHF
TRBV9,TRBD2,TRBJ2-7,NA,TGTGCCAGCAGCGTATCTAGCGGCTTCTCCTACGAGCAGTACTTC,CASSVSSGFSYEQYF
TRBV7-2,TRBD2,TRBJ2-1,NA,TGTGCCAGCAGCTTAGGACTAGCGGGAGAAAGTGAGCAGTTCTTC,CASSLGLAGESEQFF
TRBV19,NA,TRBJ2-3,NA,TGTGCCAGTAGTATTGGGTATTTTGGATCCGATACGCAGTATTTT,CASSIGYFGSDTQYF
TRBV2,NA,TRBJ1-2,NA,TGTGCCAGCAGCGAAGACAGGATGTTCTATGGCTACACCTTC,CASSEDRMFYGYTF
TRBV7-2,TRBD1,TRBJ2-3,few,TGTGCCAGCAGCGTTCAGGGGGCCGTCGGCACAGATACGCAGTATTTT,CASSVQGAVGTDTQYF
TRBV7-3,NA,TRBJ2-2,NA,TGTGCCAGCAGCTTAGCCCCCCACTTGGAGCTGTTTTTT,CASSLAPHLELFF
TRBV27,NA,TRBJ2-7,few,TGTGCCAGCAGTGCCAGGAATGCCTACGAGCAGTACTTC,CASSARNAYEQYF
TRBV27,NA,TRBJ2-7,NA,TGTGCCAGCAGTTGGACCAAGAGCTCCTACGAGCAGTACTTC,CASSWTKSSYEQYF
TRBV5-1,NA,TRBJ2-7,many,TGCGCCAGCAGCTCTGGGACGCCGAACAACGAGCAGTACTTC,CASSSGTPNNEQYF
TRBV18,NA,TRBJ2-1,NA,TGTGCCAGCTCACCACGTCCACCTTTAAGTGGGAATGAGCAGTTCTTC,CASSPRPPLSGNEQFF
TRBV20-1,TRBD1,TRBJ1-2,few,TGCAGTGCTAGCGGGACAGGGGCGTCGGCATGGTATGGCTACACCTTC,CSASGTGASAWYGYTF
TRBV12-3/TRBV12-4,TRBD1,TRBJ1-2,NA,TGTGCCACCAGCTCCGGGACAGGGGCCTATGGCTACACCTTC,CATSSGTGAYGYTF
TRBV7-8,TRBD2,TRBJ2-3,NA,TGTGCCAGCAGCTTAGCTCCTAGCGGGGTCACAGATACGCAGTATTTT,CASSLAPSGVTDTQYF
TRBV12-3/TRBV12-4,NA,TRBJ2-3,many,TGTGCCAGCAGTTCGCTTAGCACAGATACGCAGTATTTT,CASSSLSTDTQYF
TRBV4-2,TRBD1,TRBJ1-2,few,TGTGCCAGCAGCCAAAAACAGGGGAAAGGTGGCTACACCTTC,CASSQKQGKGGYTF
TRBV6-1,TRBD1,TRBJ1-3,NA,TGTGCCAGCAGTGACCCGGGACAGAGCTCTGGAAACACCATATATTTT,CASSDPGQSSGNTIYF
TRBV6-2/TRBV6-3,NA,TRBJ2-1,few,TGTGCCAGCCTTTCGGGGTACTCTCTACTCAATGAGCAGTTCTTC,CASLSGYSLLNEQFF
TRBV20-1,NA,TRBJ1-5,NA,TGCAGTGCTAGAGATACAGGAGGGTCAATCAGCCCCCAGCATTTT,CSARDTGGSISPQHF
TRBV20-1,NA,TRBJ1-3,NA,TGCAGTGCGACGGGGGCGTCTGGAAACACCATATATTTT,CSATGASGNTIYF
TRBV6-2/TRBV6-3,NA,TRBJ2-2,few,TGTGCCAGCATGGAAACGAACACCGGGGAGCTGTTTTTT,CASMETNTGELFF
TRBV5-4,NA,TRBJ1-1,few,TGTGCCAGCAGCTTGGATATTAGGGTGAACACTGAAGCTTTCTTT,CASSLDIRVNTEAFF
TRBV6-5,NA,TRBJ2-6,NA,TGTGCCAGCACCTACTCTGGGGCCAACGTCCTGACTTTC,CASTYSGANVLTF
TRBV7-9,TRBD2,TRBJ2-3,few,TGTGCCAGCAGCAGCACCCTAGCGGGAGCGATCGCAGATACGCAGTATTTT,CASSSTLAGAIADTQYF
TRBV10-3,TRBD2,TRBJ2-1,few,TGTGCCATCAGCGTACCGAGCGGGAGTTCCTACAATGAGCAGTTCTTC,CAISVPSGSSYNEQFF
TRBV7-8,NA,TRBJ1-3,NA,TGTGCCAGTCAAAACTGGGACATCTCTGGAAACACCATATATTTT,CASQNWDISGNTIYF